These 30 T cell receptor beta chains originate from one sample sequenced in a study of shared clonotypes between healthy human individuals. Sequencing was performed with immunoSEQ multiplex PCR; in TCRdb, only in-frame clones are kept and a portion is missing. The sample records about 2 million clones, about 95% being singletons. Sequenced: naive CD4+ T cells sorted from blood. Subset noted: CD45RA+ positively selected. Receptors were obtained from a man aged 18 to 29 in good health.

The genes are TRBV11-2 and TRBJ2-5; D might be TRBD2 (6 bases). The length of the CDR3 is 14 residues. V was cut by 9 bases and J by 4 bases, with 18 bases left in between. CDR1 and CDR2 (germline): SGHAT, FQNNGV. The CDR3 coding sequence is TGTGCCAGTGGGGCCGCGGGGAGGTCAGAGACCCAGTACTTC. Translating gives CASGAAGRSETQYF.

V usage is TRBV6-5 and J usage is TRBJ2-5; 8 nucleotides align to TRBD1. V shed 5 bases and J 4 bases; nucleotides not matched to a gene: 3. CDR1 and CDR2 from the germline V gene are MNHEY and SVGAGI. This CDR3 is 13 amino acids long. The CDR3 nucleotides are TGTGCCAGCAGTCAGACAGGGGTAGAGACCCAGTACTTC. Translated, it gives CASSQTGVETQYF.

The CDR3 sequence is CASSTRDGTYEQYF. The CDR3 DNA reads TGTGCCAGCAGTACCCGGGACGGGACCTACGAGCAGTACTTC. The rearrangement uses TRBV9 and TRBJ2-7; either TRBD1 or TRBD2 may supply D (5 bases each). CDR1 and CDR2 (germline): SGDLS, YYNGEE. This CDR3 has 14 residues. The V end lost 5 bases, the J end lost 2 bases, and 14 bases lay between the germline ends.

This chain links TRBV27 with TRBJ1-2; weak D call: TRBD1 (6 bases). CDR3 length: 16 residues. The V gene lost 3 bases and the J gene lost 3 bases, with 17 bases spanning the gap. Germline V gene sequence: CDR1 MNHEY, CDR2 SMNVEV (reference sequence). The CDR3, as DNA: TGTGCCAGCAGTTTTAGGACAGACCGACAACACTATGGCTACACCTTC. This codes for CASSFRTDRQHYGYTF.

As for this clone: Different DNA sequences within this sample yield the same CDR3. This sequence joins TRBV6-1 and TRBJ1-5; 7 positions agree with TRBD1. This CDR3 contains 13 residues. Germline values: CDR1 MNHNS, CDR2 SASEGT. Germline trimming cut 8 bases from V and 3 bases from J; bases unmatched to any gene: 4. As DNA, the CDR3 is TGTGCCAGCTCGGGACAGATCAATCAGCCCCAGCATTTT. Translation gives CASSGQINQPQHF.

The chain links TRBV6-5 to TRBJ2-3, with TRBD2 identical over 9 bases. The length of the CDR3 is 15 residues. Germline CDR1 reads MNHEY; CDR2 reads SVGAGI. The trim removed 1 base at V and 6 bases at J, leaving 5 bases unmatched. The CDR3: CASSYLLAGTDTQYF. CDR3 DNA sequence: TGTGCCAGCAGTTACTTGCTAGCGGGGACGGATACGCAGTATTTT.

The CDR3 here is CASSEGTGTDSWLYEQYF. The DNA of the CDR3 is TGTGCCAGCAGTGAAGGGACAGGGACGGACTCTTGGTTATACGAGCAGTACTTC. V and J are TRBV6-1 and TRBJ2-7; 8 bases fit TRBD1. The CDR3 is made up of 18 amino acids. The junction had 15 bases not matched to a gene; V was cut back by 1 base and J by 4 bases. CDR1 is MNHNS and CDR2 is SASEGT in the germline V gene.

This chain connects TRBV2 to TRBJ2-4; D is possibly TRBD2 (5 bases). The CDR3 is made up of 16 amino acids. V gave up 3 bases and J gave up 0 bases, with 12 bases separating them. The germline CDR1 and CDR2 sequences are SNHLY and FYNNEI. For the CDR3, the DNA is TGTGCCAGCAGTGAGAGGGTAAACCTAGCCAAAAACATTCAGTACTTC. Its protein is CASSERVNLAKNIQYF.

The chain carries TRBV7-9 and TRBJ1-1; D possibly corresponds to TRBD1 (5 bases). CDR1 is SEHNR, CDR2 FQNEAQ, per germline (reference sequence). V lost 2 bases, J lost 0 bases, and 10 bases lay in between. The CDR3 sequence is 15 residues long. CDR3 coding DNA: TGTGCCAGCAGCTTAAAGGGACCGATGAACACTGAAGCTTTCTTT. Translation gives CASSLKGPMNTEAFF.

This chain joins TRBV6-6 and TRBJ2-1, with a possible D match to TRBD2 (6 bases). CDR3 size: 16 residues. CDR1 and CDR2 from the germline V gene are MNHNY and SVGAGI (reference sequence). The germline V and J ends were trimmed by 7 bases and 0 bases, with 16 bases remaining between them. The CDR3 bases are TGTGCCAGCACCGGACCCCGGGGGATCTCCTACAATGAGCAGTTCTTC. This translates into CASTGPRGISYNEQFF.

The chain carries TRBV6-6 and TRBJ2-1; 7 positions match TRBD1. In germline, CDR1 is MNHNY, CDR2 SVGAGI (reference sequence). The CDR3 runs to 15 residues. J gave up 9 bases and V 5 bases, and 13 bases lay outside the gene matches. CDR3 DNA sequence: TGTGCCAGCAGTCGCCCCGGGACAGTGATCAGTGAGCAGTTCTTC. Protein sequence: CASSRPGTVISEQFF.

The chain uses TRBV20-1 and TRBJ1-5, with no clear D. This CDR3 comprises 10 residues. Trimming pared 6 bases from V and 8 bases from J, leaving 8 bases between. CDR1 DFQATT and CDR2 SNEGSKA come from the germline V gene (reference sequence). The CDR3 reads CSADGEPQHF. CDR3 DNA sequence: TGCAGTGCCGATGGTGAGCCCCAGCATTTT.

A note on this clone: The junction does not match germline at one end; this may be a read error. The CDR3 DNA reads as TGTGCCAGCAGCTTAGGGGGAGTCGTAATCTTC. Translated: CASSLGGVVIF. The J gene is TRBJ2-7, the V gene TRBV11-2, with D possibly matching TRBD2 (5 bases). Germline V gene data show CDR1 as SGHAT and CDR2 as FQNNGV. The CDR3 totals 11 residues.

The chain combines TRBV4-1 with TRBJ2-1, with 7 bases fitting TRBD1. Germline V CDR1 and CDR2: MGHRA, YSYEKL. V lost 0 bases and J lost 5; bases outside the gene matches: 4. There are 15 residues in the CDR3. CDR3 sequence (DNA): TGCGCCAGCAGCCAAGAAAGGACAGGCCACAATGAGCAGTTCTTC. Translated, it gives CASSQERTGHNEQFF.

The chain joins TRBV5-4 to TRBJ1-2; D call uncertain. With 2 bases removed from V and 6 bases from J, the gap between germline ends came to 8 bases. Germline CDR1 and CDR2: SGHNT and YYREEE (reference sequence). The CDR3 extends over 12 amino acids. CDR3 in amino acids: CASSLVSNGYTF. Written as DNA, the CDR3 is TGTGCCAGCAGCTTAGTCAGCAATGGCTACACCTTC.

This chain links TRBV2 with TRBJ2-3; a possible D gene is TRBD2 (6 bases). There are 15 residues in the CDR3. Trimming took 6 bases from V and 7 from J, leaving 20 bases between them. The germline gives CDR1 SNHLY, CDR2 FYNNEI. Written as DNA, the CDR3 is TGTGCCAGCAGGTCCCCTGGGACTGAATCCAATACGCAGTATTTT. As protein: CASRSPGTESNTQYF.

The chain has TRBV5-1 and TRBJ2-7, with 7 bases identical to TRBD1. This CDR3 contains 15 residues. CDR1 SGHRS and CDR2 YFSETQ come from the germline V gene. V trimming: 1 base; J trimming: 3 bases; junction bases outside the gene matches: 7. The CDR3 nucleotides are TGCGCCAGCAGCTTGCGGACGGACAGGATCTACGAGCAGTACTTC. This sequence encodes CASSLRTDRIYEQYF.

J is TRBJ1-2 and V is TRBV30; D remains ambiguous. CDR3 length equals 13 residues. Germline V CDR1 and CDR2: GTSNPN, SVGIG (reference sequence). Trimming took off 0 bases at V and 2 bases at J, with 7 bases between the two ends. Here the CDR3 reads CAWSVNTNYGYTF. The CDR3 bases are TGTGCCTGGAGTGTAAACACAAACTATGGCTACACCTTC.

V and J are TRBV19 and TRBJ2-5; D may be TRBD2 (5 bases). Germline loops: CDR1 LNHDA, CDR2 SQIVND (reference sequence). CDR3 length: 15 residues. V was trimmed by 10 bases and J by 0 bases, leaving 18 bases between them. CDR3 residues: CATGVRDLYQETQYF. CDR3 DNA: TGTGCCACCGGGGTGAGAGACTTGTACCAAGAGACCCAGTACTTC.

The chain is built from TRBV5-1 and TRBJ2-7; 9 bases map to TRBD1. The CDR3 spans 15 residues. CDR1 and CDR2 from the germline V gene are SGHRS and YFSETQ. The junction had 5 bases not matched to a gene; V was cut back by 4 bases and J by 0 bases. The CDR3 DNA reads TGCGCCAGCAGCGTCCGGGACAGGGCCTCCTACGAGCAGTACTTC. Its translation: CASSVRDRASYEQYF.

V and J are TRBV6-1 and TRBJ2-7, with 7 bases lining up with TRBD1. J gave up 3 bases and V 9 bases, and 8 bases lay outside the gene matches. There are 13 residues in the CDR3. Germline CDR1 is MNHNS and CDR2 is SASEGT. CDR3 bases: TGTGCCAGTAAGGGACAGCAAAACTACGAGCAGTACTTC. Amino acids: CASKGQQNYEQYF.

The rearrangement uses TRBV18 and TRBJ2-3; 8 bases map to TRBD1. The CDR3 has 15 residues. Trimming at V came to 4 bases and at J to 1 base, leaving 4 bases not matched to a gene. Germline V gives CDR1 KGHSH, CDR2 LQKENI. This CDR3 is CASSQMDRGTDTQYF. Written as DNA, the CDR3 is TGTGCCAGCTCACAGATGGACAGGGGCACAGATACGCAGTATTTT.

V usage is TRBV15 and J usage is TRBJ1-5; no definite D call. The CDR3 length is 12 residues. V dropped 8 bases and J dropped 2 bases, with 7 bases sitting between them. CDR1 and CDR2 from the germline V gene are LNHNV and YYDKDF (reference sequence). In DNA form, the CDR3 reads TGTGCCACCGCTTTTGGCAATCAGCCCCAGCATTTT. Protein product: CATAFGNQPQHF.

The table lists this clone with a few counts. J is TRBJ2-2 and V is TRBV11-2; no firm D call. The CDR3 totals 12 residues. Per the germline V gene, CDR1 is SGHAT and CDR2 is FQNNGV. V was clipped by 5 bases and J by 11 bases, with 12 bases between them. Written as DNA, the CDR3 is TGTGCCAGCAGCGCACTATCCGTCGAGCTGTTTTTT. Its translation is CASSALSVELFF. Supplemented by reference TRBV11-2 and TRBJ2-2, the full variable domain reads EAGVAQSPRYKIIEKRQSVAFWCNPISGHATLYWYQQILGQGPKLLIQFQNNGVVDDSQLPKDRFSAERLKGVDSTLKIQPAKLEDSAVYLCASSALSVELFFGEGSRLTVL.

This rearrangement joins TRBV6-6 to TRBJ2-3; TRBD2 might be the D (7 bases). V was trimmed by 6 bases and J by 0 bases, leaving 16 bases between them. Germline CDR1 and CDR2: MNHNY and SVGAGI (reference sequence). The CDR3 consists of 16 residues. CDR3 sequence: CASSILGGASTDTQYF. CDR3 DNA: TGTGCCAGCAGCATTCTAGGGGGGGCCAGCACAGATACGCAGTATTTT.

The V call is TRBV15, the J call TRBJ1-2, with D possibly TRBD1 on 5 matching bases. V lost 3 bases and J 0 bases, leaving 8 bases between the germline ends. Germline lookup yields CDR1 LNHNV and CDR2 YYDKDF (reference sequence). The CDR3 is 14 amino acids. The CDR3 reads CATSSGQANYGYTF. In DNA, the CDR3 is TGTGCCACCAGCAGTGGACAAGCTAACTATGGCTACACCTTC.

J is TRBJ1-6 and V is TRBV6-1; 8 bases match TRBD1. V trimming: 8 bases; J trimming: 11 bases; junction bases outside the gene matches: 14. This CDR3 has 15 amino acids. Germline lookup yields CDR1 MNHNS and CDR2 SASEGT. CDR3 in amino acids: CASAAGQGLVAPLHF. DNA for the CDR3: TGTGCCAGCGCTGCCGGACAGGGTCTGGTAGCACCCCTCCACTTT.

A word on this clone: This may be a read error, as it is one base from a much larger clone. Different DNA sequences within this sample yield the same CDR3. CDR3 DNA: TGTGCCAGCAGCACCCGGACAGGGAACACTGAAGCTTTCTTT. Protein: CASSTRTGNTEAFF. The rearrangement joins TRBV7-9 to TRBJ1-1; TRBD1 agrees at 7 bases. V gave up 5 bases and J gave up 1 base; unmatched junction bases: 4. CDR1 is SEHNR and CDR2 is FQNEAQ in the germline V gene (reference sequence). The CDR3 has 14 residues.

The chain carries TRBV2 and TRBJ1-6, with 8 bases identical to TRBD1. CDR1 and CDR2 from the germline V gene are SNHLY and FYNNEI. This CDR3 has 17 residues. Unmatched junction bases numbered 14, after V lost 4 bases and J lost 9 bases. CDR3 sequence: CASSAEGTGNPSSPLHF. CDR3 nucleotide sequence: TGTGCCAGCAGTGCTGAGGGGACAGGCAACCCCAGTTCACCCCTCCACTTT.

The V call is TRBV10-1, the J call TRBJ2-1; D perhaps matches TRBD1 (6 bases). The CDR3 length is 14 residues. Germline CDR1 is WNHNN and CDR2 is SYGVQD (reference sequence). The V gene lost 3 bases and the J gene lost 7 bases, with 13 bases spanning the gap. Here the CDR3 DNA reads TGCGCCAGCAGTGATGCGGACAGAAGGAATGAGCAGTTCTTC. This sequence encodes CASSDADRRNEQFF.